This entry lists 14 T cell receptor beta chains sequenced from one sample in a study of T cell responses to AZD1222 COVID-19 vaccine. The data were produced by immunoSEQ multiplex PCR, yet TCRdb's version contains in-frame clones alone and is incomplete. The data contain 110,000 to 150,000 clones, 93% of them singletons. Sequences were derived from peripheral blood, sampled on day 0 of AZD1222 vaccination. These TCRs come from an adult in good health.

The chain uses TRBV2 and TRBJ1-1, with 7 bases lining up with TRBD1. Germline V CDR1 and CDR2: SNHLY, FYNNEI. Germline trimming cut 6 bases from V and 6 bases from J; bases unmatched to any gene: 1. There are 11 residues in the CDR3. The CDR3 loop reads CASRGTAEAFF. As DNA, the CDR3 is TGTGCCAGCAGGGGGACAGCTGAAGCTTTCTTT.

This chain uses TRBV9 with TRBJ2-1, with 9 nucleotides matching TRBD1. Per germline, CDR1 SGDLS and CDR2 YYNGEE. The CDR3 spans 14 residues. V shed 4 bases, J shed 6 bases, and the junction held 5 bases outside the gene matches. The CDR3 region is CASSTGTGINEQFF. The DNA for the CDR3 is TGTGCCAGCAGCACCGGGACAGGGATCAATGAGCAGTTCTTC.

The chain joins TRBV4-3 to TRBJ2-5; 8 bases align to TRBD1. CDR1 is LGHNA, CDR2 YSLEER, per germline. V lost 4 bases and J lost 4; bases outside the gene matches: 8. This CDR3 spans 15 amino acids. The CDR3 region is CASSRTGQGIETQYF. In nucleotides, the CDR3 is TGCGCCAGCAGCCGCACAGGACAGGGAATAGAGACCCAGTACTTC.

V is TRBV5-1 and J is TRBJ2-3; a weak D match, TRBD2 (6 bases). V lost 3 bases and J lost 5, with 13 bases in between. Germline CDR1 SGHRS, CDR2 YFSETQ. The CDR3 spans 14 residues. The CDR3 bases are TGCGCCAGCAGCTCCCGGGACTCCCAAGATACGCAGTATTTT. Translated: CASSSRDSQDTQYF.

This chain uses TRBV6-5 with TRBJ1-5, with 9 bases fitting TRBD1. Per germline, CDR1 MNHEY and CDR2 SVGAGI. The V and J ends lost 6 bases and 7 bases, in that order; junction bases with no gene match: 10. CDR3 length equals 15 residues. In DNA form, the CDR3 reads TGTGCCAGCAGACCGACATGGACAGGGGACCAGCCCCAGCATTTT. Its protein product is CASRPTWTGDQPQHF.

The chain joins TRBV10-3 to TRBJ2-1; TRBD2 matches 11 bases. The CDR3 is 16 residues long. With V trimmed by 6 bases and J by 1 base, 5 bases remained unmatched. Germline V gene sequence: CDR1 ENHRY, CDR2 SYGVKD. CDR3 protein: CAISLLAGVSYNEQFF. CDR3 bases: TGTGCCATCAGCCTACTAGCGGGGGTATCCTACAATGAGCAGTTCTTC.

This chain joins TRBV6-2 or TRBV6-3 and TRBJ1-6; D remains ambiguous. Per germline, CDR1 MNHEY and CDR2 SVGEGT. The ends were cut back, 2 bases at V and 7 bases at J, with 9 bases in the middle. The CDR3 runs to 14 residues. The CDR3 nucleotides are TGTGCCAGCAGTTACCTCCGGTCCAATTCACCCCTCCACTTT. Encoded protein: CASSYLRSNSPLHF.

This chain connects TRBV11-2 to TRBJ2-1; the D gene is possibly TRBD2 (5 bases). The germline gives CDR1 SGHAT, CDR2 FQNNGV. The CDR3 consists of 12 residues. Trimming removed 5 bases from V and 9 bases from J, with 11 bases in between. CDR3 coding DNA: TGTGCCAGCAGCCGTTACGGGGTTGAGCAGTTCTTC. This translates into CASSRYGVEQFF.

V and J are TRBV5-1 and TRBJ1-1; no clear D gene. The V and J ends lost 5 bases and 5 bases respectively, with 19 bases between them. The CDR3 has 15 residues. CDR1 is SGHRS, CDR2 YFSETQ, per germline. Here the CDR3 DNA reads TGCGCCAGCAGACCGGCGGGAGGGAGCCGGACTGAAGCTTTCTTT. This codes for CASRPAGGSRTEAFF.

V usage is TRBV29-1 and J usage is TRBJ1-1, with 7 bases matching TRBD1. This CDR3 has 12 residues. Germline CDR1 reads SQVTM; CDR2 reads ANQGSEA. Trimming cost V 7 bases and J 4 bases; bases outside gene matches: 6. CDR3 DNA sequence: TGCAGCGCTGACTCAGGGGGCACTGAAGCTTTCTTT. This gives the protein CSADSGGTEAFF.

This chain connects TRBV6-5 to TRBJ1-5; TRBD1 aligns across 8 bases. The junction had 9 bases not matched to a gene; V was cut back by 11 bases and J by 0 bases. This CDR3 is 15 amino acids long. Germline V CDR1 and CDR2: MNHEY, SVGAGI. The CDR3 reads CAGDRGVYSNQPQHF. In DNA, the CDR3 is TGTGCCGGCGACAGGGGCGTGTATAGCAATCAGCCCCAGCATTTT.

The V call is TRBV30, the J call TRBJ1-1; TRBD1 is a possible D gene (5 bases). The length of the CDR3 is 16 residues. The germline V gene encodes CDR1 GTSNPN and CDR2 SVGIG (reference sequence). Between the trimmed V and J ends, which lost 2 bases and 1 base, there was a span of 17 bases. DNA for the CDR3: TGTGCCTGGAGTCCCTCCCCCACAGGTAGGAACACTGAAGCTTTCTTT. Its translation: CAWSPSPTGRNTEAFF. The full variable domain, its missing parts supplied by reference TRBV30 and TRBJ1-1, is SQTIHQWPATLVQPVGSPLSLECTVEGTSNPNLYWYRQAAGRGLQLLFYSVGIGQISSEVPQNLSASRPQDRQFILSSKKLLLSDSGFYLCAWSPSPTGRNTEAFFGQGTRLTVV.

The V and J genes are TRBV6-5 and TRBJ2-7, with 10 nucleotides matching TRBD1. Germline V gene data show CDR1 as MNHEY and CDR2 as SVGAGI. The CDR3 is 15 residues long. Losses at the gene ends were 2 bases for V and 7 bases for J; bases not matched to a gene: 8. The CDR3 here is CASSYTDRGQGEQYF. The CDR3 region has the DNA TGTGCCAGCAGTTACACCGACAGGGGGCAGGGAGAGCAGTACTTC.

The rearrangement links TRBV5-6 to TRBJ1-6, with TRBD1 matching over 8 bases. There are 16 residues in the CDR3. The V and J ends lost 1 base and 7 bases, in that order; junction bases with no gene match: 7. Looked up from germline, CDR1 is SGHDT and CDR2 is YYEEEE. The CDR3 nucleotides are TGTGCCAGCAGCTTGAGACAGGGGTCGGGGAATTCACCCCTCCACTTT. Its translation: CASSLRQGSGNSPLHF.